This T cell receptor (beta chain) derives from a study of early T cells in non-severe SARS-CoV-2 infection. This clonotype came up many times. A single record per CDR3 protein comes from TCRdb applying MiXCR to the 5' RACE reads. There are tens of thousands of distinct CDR3 sequences in the sample; more than 4% occur only once, and about a tenth lies in the top ten. This sequence was found in an adult who was a healthcare worker with PCR-confirmed SARS-CoV-2 infection or an uninfected control (not recorded which). The sample consisted of whole blood.

In nucleotides, the CDR3 is TGTGCCAGCAGCGCCTCCTCTAAGCGGGCCTCCTACGAGCAGTACTTC. Encoded protein: CASSASSKRASYEQYF. The chain has TRBV9 and TRBJ2-7; TRBD2 is a possible D gene (6 bases). The CDR3 has 16 residues. V was trimmed by 3 bases and J by 0 bases, leaving 16 bases between them. CDR1 is SGDLS, CDR2 YYNGEE, per germline.